This T cell receptor (beta chain) was retrieved from a study of shared clonotypes between healthy human individuals. Findings of the study overall: Among a handful of donors, 4.5% to 5.5% of naive CD4 clonotypes were found in common.

A remark on this clone: Its antigen is still unknown.

Cells designated naive CD8 were CD45RO-negative and were positively selected for CCR7, with terminally differentiated effector memory CD45RA+ cells excluded. From germline, CDR1 is MGHRA and CDR2 YSYEKL. Deletions cut 2 bases from V and 4 bases from J, with 11 bases between. The CDR3 has 14 amino acids. Clones were read by immunoSEQ multiplex PCR, and TCRdb kept only the in-frame ones, dropping some. In the table there are approximately 2,200,000 clones, approximately 94% of which are singletons. The origin of this receptor is a man in his late teens or twenties in good health. Some clones in this sample may be carry-over from other donors' samples. Sequenced input: naive CD8+ T cells from PBMCs. V and J are TRBV4-1 and TRBJ1-2, with a weak D call TRBD1 (5 bases). Here the CDR3 DNA reads TGCGCCAGCAGCCAACCAGGGACGGGCTATGGCTACACCTTC. Translated, it gives CASSQPGTGYGYTF.